These 13 T cell receptor beta chains were all obtained from the same sample, sequenced in a study of T cell responses to AZD1222 COVID-19 vaccine. Assay: immunoSEQ multiplex PCR; the TCRdb copy retains only in-frame clones and omits some. Among about 150,000 clones listed, about 90% were seen once. The specimen comprised peripheral blood, sampled 28 days after the second AZD1222 dose. These receptor sequences come from an adult who received the AZD1222 COVID-19 vaccine.

The chain joins TRBV5-6 to TRBJ1-1; D not resolved. The V end lost 6 bases, the J end lost 0 bases, and 9 bases lay between the germline ends. CDR3 size: 13 residues. CDR1 is SGHDT and CDR2 is YYEEEE in the germline V gene. The CDR3 sequence is CASMATLNTEAFF. In DNA, the CDR3 is TGTGCCAGCATGGCAACTTTGAACACTGAAGCTTTCTTT.

This clone was observed a handful of times. V is TRBV3-1 (or the pseudogene TRBV3-2) and J is TRBJ1-3, with no clear D. CDR1 LGHDT and CDR2 YNNKEL come from the germline V gene (reference sequence). V gave up 1 base and J gave up 4 bases, with 5 bases separating them. The CDR3 covers 13 residues. CDR3 sequence (DNA): TGTGCCAGCAGCCAAGTAGGAGGAAACACCATATATTTT. Translation: CASSQVGGNTIYF.

The rearrangement uses TRBV7-7 and TRBJ2-2; TRBD2 agrees at 7 bases. The CDR3 contains 15 residues. Germline V gene sequence: CDR1 SSHAT, CDR2 FNYEAQ (reference sequence). Germline trimming cut 6 bases from V and 2 bases from J; bases unmatched to any gene: 6. The CDR3 protein is CASRAGTTNTGELFF. The CDR3 nucleotides read TGTGCCAGCAGGGCCGGGACTACTAACACCGGGGAGCTGTTTTTT.

The chain links TRBV5-1 to TRBJ1-2; D unresolved. Trimming shortened V by 0 bases and J by 4 bases, and 10 bases separated the two germline ends. The CDR3 totals 14 residues. CDR1 SGHRS and CDR2 YFSETQ come from the germline V gene. The CDR3 here is CASSLGEARYGYTF. The CDR3 region has the DNA TGCGCCAGCAGCTTGGGAGAAGCCCGCTATGGCTACACCTTC.

The rearrangement links TRBV4-2 to TRBJ2-3; possibly TRBD1 or TRBD2 for D (5 bases each). The CDR3 totals 16 residues. The ends were cut back, 1 base at V and 2 bases at J, with 13 bases in the middle. CDR1 is LGHNA and CDR2 is YNFKEQ in the germline V gene. The CDR3 spells CASSQVVGPSTDTQYF. Written as DNA, the CDR3 is TGTGCCAGCAGCCAAGTGGTGGGACCATCCACAGATACGCAGTATTTT.

The chain couples TRBV5-1 to TRBJ2-5; 8 bases line up with TRBD2. CDR1 is SGHRS and CDR2 is YFSETQ in the germline V gene. Trimming cost V 6 bases and J 4 bases; bases outside gene matches: 8. The CDR3 contains 14 residues. In nucleotides, the CDR3 is TGCGCCAGCACCCTCGGCGGGGGGTCAGAGACCCAGTACTTC. It translates to CASTLGGGSETQYF.

The V gene is TRBV2, the J gene TRBJ1-3; 7 bases agree with TRBD1. After removal of 6 bases from V and 4 bases from J, the junction contained 9 bases not matched to a gene. CDR1 SNHLY and CDR2 FYNNEI come from the germline V gene. The CDR3 spans 15 residues. The CDR3 DNA follows: TGTGCCAGCAGGGCTGACAGGGAGTGGGGAAACACCATATATTTT. Protein: CASRADREWGNTIYF.

This clone has just a few counts. The gene calls are TRBV4-2 and TRBJ2-3; D is unclear. V was shortened by 1 base and J by 3 bases, with 14 bases between the two germline ends. Germline lookup yields CDR1 LGHNA and CDR2 YNFKEQ. CDR3 size: 16 residues. The CDR3 region is CASSQGARRLTDTQYF. The CDR3 DNA reads as TGTGCCAGCAGCCAAGGTGCTCGGAGATTAACAGATACGCAGTATTTT.

V is TRBV6-1 and J is TRBJ1-1; D is undetermined. This CDR3 region has 14 residues. CDR1 and CDR2 from the germline V gene are MNHNS and SASEGT. V was pared by 2 bases and J by 3 bases, with 10 bases between. CDR3: CASSERRADTEAFF. The CDR3 coding sequence is TGTGCCAGCAGTGAACGGAGGGCGGACACTGAAGCTTTCTTT.

The genes are TRBV28 and TRBJ2-5, with TRBD1 identical over 7 bases. The junction had 3 bases not matched to a gene; V was cut back by 5 bases and J by 0 bases. CDR3 length equals 14 residues. Germline CDR1 MDHEN, CDR2 SYDVKM. CDR3 sequence reads: CASSLGTDQETQYF. In nucleotides, the CDR3 is TGTGCCAGCAGTCTAGGGACAGACCAAGAGACCCAGTACTTC.

The rearrangement links TRBV19 to TRBJ2-7; 9 positions match TRBD1. Germline CDR1 LNHDA, CDR2 SQIVND (reference sequence). The CDR3 length is 14 residues. V shed 7 bases, J shed 0 bases, and the junction held 4 bases outside the gene matches. CDR3 nucleotide sequence: TGTGCCAGTAAGTTGACAGGGGGCTCCTACGAGCAGTACTTC. Translation gives CASKLTGGSYEQYF.

V usage is TRBV12-3 or TRBV12-4 and J usage is TRBJ1-1; no reliable D call. This CDR3 region has 13 residues. V was trimmed by 7 bases and J by 0 bases, leaving 9 bases between them. CDR3 residues: CASNEPVNTEAFF. CDR3 in DNA: TGTGCCAGCAATGAACCCGTGAACACTGAAGCTTTCTTT.

The V and J genes are TRBV5-6 and TRBJ1-1, with D tentatively TRBD1 (5 bases). The ends were cut back, 2 bases at V and 5 bases at J, with 13 bases in the middle. There are 14 residues in the CDR3. Germline V lookup: CDR1 SGHDT, CDR2 YYEEEE. The chain's CDR3 is CASSLVAGGTEAFF. CDR3 coding DNA: TGTGCCAGCAGCTTAGTGGCCGGGGGGACTGAAGCTTTCTTT. Filled out from reference TRBV5-6 and TRBJ1-1, the complete variable domain reads DAGVTQSPTHLIKTRGQQVTLRCSPKSGHDTVSWYQQALGQGPQFIFQYYEEEERQRGNFPDRFSGHQFPNYSSELNVNALLLGDSALYLCASSLVAGGTEAFFGQGTRLTVV.